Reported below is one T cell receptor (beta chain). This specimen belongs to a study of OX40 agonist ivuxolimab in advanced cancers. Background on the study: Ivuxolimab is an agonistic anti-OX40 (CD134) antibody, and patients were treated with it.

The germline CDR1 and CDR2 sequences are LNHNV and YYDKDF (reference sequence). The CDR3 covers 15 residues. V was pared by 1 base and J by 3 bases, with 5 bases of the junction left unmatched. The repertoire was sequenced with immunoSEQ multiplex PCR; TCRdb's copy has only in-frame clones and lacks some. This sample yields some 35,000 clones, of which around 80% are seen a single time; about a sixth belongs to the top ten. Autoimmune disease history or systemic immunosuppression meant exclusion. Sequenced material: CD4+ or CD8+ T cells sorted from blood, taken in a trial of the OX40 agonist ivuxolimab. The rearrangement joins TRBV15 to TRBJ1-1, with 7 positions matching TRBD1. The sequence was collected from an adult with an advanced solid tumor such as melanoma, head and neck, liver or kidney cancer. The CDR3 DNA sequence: TGTGCCACCAGCAGAGGGGTAGGGGGCCACACTGAAGCTTTCTTT. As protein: CATSRGVGGHTEAFF.